This is a list of T cell receptor beta chains from one sample in a study of neurological immune-mediated disorders. Via MiXCR, TCRdb re-called the 5' RACE reads, giving one row per CDR3 protein. The table lists more than 45,000 distinct CDR3 sequences, about 2.5% of them singletons. The sample consisted of PBMCs. These receptors all stem from a man in his forties or fifties with multiple sclerosis. CDR3s include the opening cysteine and the closing phenylalanine or tryptophan. A D gene is named only where the DNA matches it firmly.

v_gene	d_gene	j_gene	CDR3aa
TRBV7-2	-	TRBJ2-3	CASSLGRGSTDTQYF
TRBV5-1	-	TRBJ1-4	CASSLDSRVSEKLFF
TRBV4-3	-	TRBJ2-2	CASSQEGWNTGELFF
TRBV3-1	-	TRBJ1-6	CASSQDRANSTLNF
TRBV5-5	-	TRBJ2-7	CASSSWTAVEQYF
TRBV7-2	-	TRBJ2-5	CASTPGPPRWTQYF
TRBV10-2	-	TRBJ1-4	CASSETWWEKLFF
TRBV14	-	TRBJ2-2	CASSRHATRNTGELFF
TRBV30	-	TRBJ2-3	CAWTTTGVDTQYF
TRBV10-3	-	TRBJ1-4	CAISGAGPNEKLFF
TRBV7-9	-	TRBJ1-2	CASSNPPTNYGYTF
TRBV9	TRBD2	TRBJ2-5	CASTSGAPQETQYF
TRBV29-1	-	TRBJ2-5	CSVLIAETQYF
TRBV12-3/TRBV12-4	-	TRBJ1-2	CASSFIRRGYTF
TRBV29-1	-	TRBJ1-2	CSVDQGGYGYTF
TRBV20-1	-	TRBJ2-7	CSARRVTSFSSYEQYF
TRBV29-1	-	TRBJ1-1	CSVELRIGATEAFF
TRBV18	-	TRBJ2-5	CASSPPNLRETQYF
TRBV9	TRBD1	TRBJ1-6	CASSKTTGEPLHF
TRBV20-1	TRBD1	TRBJ1-5	CSATRDRVGGNQPQHF
TRBV19	-	TRBJ2-2	CASRTQDRVNTGELFF
TRBV7-2	-	TRBJ2-7	CASSPRDRRAEQYF
TRBV7-2	-	TRBJ2-7	CASSLASGSYEQYF
TRBV4-1	-	TRBJ2-7	CASSRGSPGIEQYF
TRBV7-6	-	TRBJ1-5	CASSLDGAQPQHF
TRBV12-3/TRBV12-4	-	TRBJ1-5	CASSLRDNNQPQHF
TRBV5-1	TRBD1	TRBJ2-7	CASSWKQGASIYEQYF
TRBV20-1	-	TRBJ2-5	CSARERQEPQETQYF
TRBV20-1	TRBD1	TRBJ1-3	CSAPGTGEVPGNTIYF
TRBV12-3/TRBV12-4	TRBD2	TRBJ2-1	CASSSWAAGTYNEQFF
TRBV5-1	-	TRBJ2-1	CASTLGTSYNEQFF